This TCR beta chain appears in the sequencing data of a study of T cell responses to AZD1222 COVID-19 vaccine. Whole-study findings and limits: Baseline serology detected seropositivity in only a handful of AZD1222 recipients. Most donors were white British, females outnumbered males, and clonal diversity was possibly underestimated.

Deletions cut 3 bases from V and 0 bases from J, with 11 bases between. The CDR3 length is 16 residues. Germline loops: CDR1 SGHTA, CDR2 FQGTGA. Repertoires were generated with immunoSEQ multiplex PCR, while TCRdb's copy carries only in-frame clones and drops some. This sample has about 180,000 clones; about nine tenths occur once, and the top ten carry roughly 2%. In its sample, this clone was seen once. As yet, its antigen is unknown. This sequence was found in an adult who received the AZD1222 COVID-19 vaccine. The sequencing here drew on peripheral blood, taken 28 days after the second AZD1222 dose. V is TRBV7-3 and J is TRBJ2-2; D uncertain. The CDR3 DNA sequence: TGTGCCAGCAGCTTGGTCAGGCCCTCGAACACCGGGGAGCTGTTTTTT. This codes for CASSLVRPSNTGELFF.